The 23 T cell receptor beta chains reported below all come from one sample, sequenced in a study of blood T cell repertoires in COVID-19. Clones were sequenced by immunoSEQ multiplex PCR, and TCRdb holds only the in-frame ones, with some missing. Of tens of thousands of clones in the sample, 82% are singletons; the top ten hold about 30%. Material: peripheral blood. The receptors stem from a human donor in a cohort sampled during active COVID-19.

This clone was observed a single time. The gene calls are TRBV12-3 or TRBV12-4 and TRBJ2-2; tentative D call: TRBD2 (5 bases). CDR3 length: 13 residues. The V end lost 3 bases, the J end lost 5 bases, and 7 bases lay between the germline ends. Here the CDR3 reads CASSFPGTGELFF. CDR3 coding DNA: TGTGCCAGCAGTTTCCCGGGGACCGGGGAGCTGTTTTTT.

This clone was seen a single time. This chain links TRBV9 with TRBJ2-5, with TRBD2 as a possible D gene (6 bases). V lost 4 bases, J lost 8 bases, and 18 bases lay in between. Per germline, CDR1 SGDLS and CDR2 YYNGEE. The CDR3 length is 14 residues. The CDR3 DNA reads as TGTGCCAGCAGCCCCATCCGGGACTCCCTTACCCAGTACTTC. Residues: CASSPIRDSLTQYF.

The V and J genes are TRBV6-6 and TRBJ2-5, with 11 bases aligning to TRBD1. Trimming cost V 4 bases and J 4 bases; bases outside gene matches: 5. The CDR3 contains 15 residues. Germline V lookup: CDR1 MNHNY, CDR2 SVGAGI (reference sequence). The CDR3 coding sequence is TGTGCCAGCAGTTGGACAGGGGGCGCAGGAGAGACCCAGTACTTC. It yields the protein CASSWTGGAGETQYF.

The chain employs TRBV6-5 and TRBJ2-3; the D is unclear. CDR1 is MNHEY and CDR2 is SVGAGI in the germline V gene. The CDR3 extends over 15 amino acids. V lost 2 bases, J lost 2 bases, and 11 bases lay in between. This chain's CDR3 is CASSYAQSSTDTQYF. DNA for the CDR3: TGTGCCAGCAGTTACGCTCAGTCTTCCACAGATACGCAGTATTTT.

The chain links TRBV18 to TRBJ1-1; the D is unclear. The CDR3 consists of 16 residues. V gave up 6 bases and J gave up 3 bases, with 20 bases separating them. Germline V lookup: CDR1 KGHSH, CDR2 LQKENI. In nucleotides, the CDR3 is TGTGCCAGCTCGCACACTAAGGGAGAGGGAGACACTGAAGCTTTCTTT. It codes for CASSHTKGEGDTEAFF.

The genes are TRBV5-1 and TRBJ1-6; no clear D gene. The length of the CDR3 is 16 residues. Germline CDR1 and CDR2: SGHRS and YFSETQ. The V gene lost 0 bases and the J gene lost 0 bases, with 7 bases spanning the gap. This CDR3 reads CASSLETSSYNSPLHF. The CDR3 coding sequence is TGCGCCAGCAGCTTGGAAACGAGCTCCTATAATTCACCCCTCCACTTT. The full variable domain, rest sourced from reference TRBV5-1 and TRBJ1-6, is KAGVTQTPRYLIKTRGQQVTLSCSPISGHRSVSWYQQTPGQGLQFLFEYFSETQRNKGNFPGRFSGRQFSNSRSEMNVSTLELGDSALYLCASSLETSSYNSPLHFGNGTRLTVT.

This chain connects TRBV5-4 to TRBJ2-5; D possibly corresponds to TRBD1 (5 bases). Germline-derived CDR1 and CDR2 are SGHNT and YYREEE (reference sequence). Trimming removed 2 bases at V and 2 bases at J, with 13 bases between. The CDR3 totals 15 residues. CDR3 DNA sequence: TGTGCCAGCAGCTTAGCTTACCAGGGACAAGAGACCCAGTACTTC. Translation: CASSLAYQGQETQYF.

The genes are TRBV11-3 and TRBJ2-5; TRBD2 matches at 7 bases. The trim removed 4 bases at V and 3 bases at J, leaving 8 bases unmatched. The CDR3 is 15 residues long. Germline V gene sequence: CDR1 SGHNT, CDR2 YENEEA. The CDR3 coding sequence is TGTGCCAGCAGCTCGGGGCGGGGAGGGAAAGAGACCCAGTACTTC. This sequence encodes CASSSGRGGKETQYF.

This chain connects TRBV7-8 to TRBJ2-1, with D perhaps matching TRBD2 (6 bases). The CDR3 spans 16 residues. Trimming pared 4 bases from V and 0 bases from J, leaving 13 bases between. Germline V gives CDR1 SGHVS, CDR2 FQNEAQ. The CDR3 sequence is CASSSLGGSSYNEQFF. CDR3 bases: TGTGCCAGCAGCTCCTTGGGGGGAAGCTCCTACAATGAGCAGTTCTTC.

The gene calls are TRBV4-1 and TRBJ2-3; 9 bases map to TRBD1. The CDR3 is 17 amino acids. Per the germline V gene, CDR1 is MGHRA and CDR2 is YSYEKL. Trimming cost V 0 bases and J 5 bases; bases outside gene matches: 9. In nucleotides, the CDR3 is TGCGCCAGCAGCCAAGATCCCACAGGGGGCTCGGGAGATACGCAGTATTTT. Amino acid sequence: CASSQDPTGGSGDTQYF.

The CDR3 DNA follows: TGTGCCAGCAGAGCGACAGGGAGGTCCTACAATGAGCAGTTCTTC. Protein sequence: CASRATGRSYNEQFF. The J gene is TRBJ2-1, the V gene TRBV28, with D possibly being TRBD1 (7 bases). The CDR3 totals 15 residues. V lost 6 bases and J 1 base, leaving 13 bases between the germline ends. Per the germline V gene, CDR1 is MDHEN and CDR2 is SYDVKM.

V gene TRBV28 combines with J gene TRBJ2-2, with 10 bases lining up with TRBD2. Germline trimming cut 8 bases from V and 4 bases from J; bases unmatched to any gene: 4. From germline, CDR1 is MDHEN and CDR2 SYDVKM. This CDR3 has 14 residues. The CDR3, as DNA: TGTGCCAGCGAGGAGCGGGGGGGCACCGGGGAGCTGTTTTTT. It translates to CASEERGGTGELFF.

This clone was found a few times. V and J are TRBV7-3 and TRBJ1-2, with 8 bases that match TRBD1. Looked up from germline, CDR1 is SGHTA and CDR2 is FQGTGA. V was pared by 5 bases and J by 4 bases, with 3 bases of the junction left unmatched. This CDR3 has 13 amino acids. DNA of the CDR3: TGTGCCAGCAGCCCAGGGGGCGGCTATGGCTACACCTTC. Protein sequence: CASSPGGGYGYTF.

J is TRBJ1-1 and V is TRBV9, with D uncertain. Germline V gene sequence: CDR1 SGDLS, CDR2 YYNGEE. The ends were cut back, 3 bases at V and 0 bases at J, with 9 bases in the middle. The CDR3 extends over 14 amino acids. The CDR3, as DNA: TGTGCCAGCAGCGAGGAGGTCGTGAACACTGAAGCTTTCTTT. Translation: CASSEEVVNTEAFF.

This clone has only a few counts. The CDR3 DNA reads as TGTGCCAGCAGGCGGTGGAATAGCAATCAGCCCCAGCATTTT. Translated, it gives CASRRWNSNQPQHF. V is TRBV6-5 and J is TRBJ1-5; no definite D call. Germline loops: CDR1 MNHEY, CDR2 SVGAGI. The CDR3 loop spans 14 amino acids. Trimming cost V 6 bases and J 0 bases, with 9 bases left between them.

This rearrangement joins TRBV7-3 to TRBJ1-1; D might be TRBD1 (6 bases). The CDR3 loop spans 13 amino acids. CDR1 and CDR2 from the germline V gene are SGHTA and FQGTGA. V was pared by 3 bases and J by 5 bases, with 10 bases between. In DNA, the CDR3 is TGTGCCAGCAGCTTGGGGACAAAAACTGAAGCTTTCTTT. The encoded protein is CASSLGTKTEAFF.

The chain couples TRBV2 to TRBJ2-2; 8 bases are shared with TRBD1. This CDR3 contains 14 residues. J gave up 0 bases and V 9 bases, and 3 bases lay outside the gene matches. Germline lookup yields CDR1 SNHLY and CDR2 FYNNEI. The CDR3 bases are TGTGCCAGGGAACAGGGGGCGAACACCGGGGAGCTGTTTTTT. Translated, it gives CAREQGANTGELFF.

The chain recombines TRBV27 with TRBJ1-1, with 8 bases matching TRBD1. This CDR3 is built from 16 residues. Trimming took 2 bases from V and 4 from J; bases not matched to a gene: 9. CDR1 is MNHEY, CDR2 SMNVEV, per germline (reference sequence). The CDR3 DNA follows: TGTGCCAGCAGTTTAACTGGGGGACAGGTTTTCACTGAAGCTTTCTTT. Translating it yields CASSLTGGQVFTEAFF.

The chain couples TRBV30 to TRBJ1-1; D remains unclear. Germline V gene sequence: CDR1 GTSNPN, CDR2 SVGIG (reference sequence). V lost 4 bases and J lost 3, with 12 bases in between. This CDR3 is built from 13 residues. In DNA, the CDR3 is TGTGCCTGGAACCGGGGTAGCGACACTGAAGCTTTCTTT. This codes for CAWNRGSDTEAFF.

This chain links TRBV2 with TRBJ2-5; perhaps TRBD2 as D (5 bases). V was shortened by 8 bases and J by 2 bases, with 12 bases between the two germline ends. The CDR3 sequence is 13 residues long. Germline V gene data show CDR1 as SNHLY and CDR2 as FYNNEI. The CDR3 DNA sequence: TGTGCCAGCGCGCGGGCTCCTCAAGAGACCCAGTACTTC. Translating gives CASARAPQETQYF.

V is TRBV18 and J is TRBJ1-5, with D possibly being TRBD1 (6 bases). The V gene's germline CDR1 is KGHSH and CDR2 LQKENI. There are 13 residues in the CDR3. V was cut by 0 bases and J by 9 bases, with 9 bases left in between. DNA of the CDR3: TGTGCCAGCTCACCACCGGGGGGGCGGCCCCAGCATTTT. Translating gives CASSPPGGRPQHF.

The rearrangement uses TRBV12-3 or TRBV12-4 and TRBJ2-3; D gene ambiguous. V was cut by 6 bases and J by 9 bases, with 13 bases left in between. The CDR3 covers 12 residues. Written as DNA, the CDR3 is TGTGCCAGCAGCACTCAGGCCCGAACGCAGTATTTT. Translation gives CASSTQARTQYF.

This rearrangement joins TRBV10-3 to TRBJ2-7, with 8 bases identical to TRBD1. CDR1 ENHRY and CDR2 SYGVKD come from the germline V gene. V lost 10 bases and J lost 4; bases outside the gene matches: 6. This CDR3 is 12 amino acids long. The CDR3 coding sequence is TGTGCCACCCAGGGGGCGCTTTACGAGCAGTACTTC. This encodes CATQGALYEQYF.